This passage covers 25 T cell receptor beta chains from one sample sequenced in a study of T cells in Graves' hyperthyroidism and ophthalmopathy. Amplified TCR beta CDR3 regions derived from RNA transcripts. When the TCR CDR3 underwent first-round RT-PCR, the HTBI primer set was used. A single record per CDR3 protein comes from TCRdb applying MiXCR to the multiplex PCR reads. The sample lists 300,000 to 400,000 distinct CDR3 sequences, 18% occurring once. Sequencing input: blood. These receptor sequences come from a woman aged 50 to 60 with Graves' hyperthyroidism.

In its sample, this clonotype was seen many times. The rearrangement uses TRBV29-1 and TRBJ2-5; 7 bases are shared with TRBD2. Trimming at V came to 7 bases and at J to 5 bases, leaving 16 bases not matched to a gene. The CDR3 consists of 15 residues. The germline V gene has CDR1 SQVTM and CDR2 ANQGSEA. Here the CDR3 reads CSAGGLTGGGETQYF. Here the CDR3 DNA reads TGCAGCGCCGGGGGTTTGACGGGAGGAGGGGAGACCCAGTACTTC. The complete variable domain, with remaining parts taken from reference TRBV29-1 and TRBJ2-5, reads SAVISQKPSRDICQRGTSLTIQCQVDSQVTMMFWYRQQPGQSLTLIATANQGSEATYESGFVIDKFPISRPNLTFSTLTVSNMSPEDSSIYLCSAGGLTGGGETQYFGPGTRLLVL.

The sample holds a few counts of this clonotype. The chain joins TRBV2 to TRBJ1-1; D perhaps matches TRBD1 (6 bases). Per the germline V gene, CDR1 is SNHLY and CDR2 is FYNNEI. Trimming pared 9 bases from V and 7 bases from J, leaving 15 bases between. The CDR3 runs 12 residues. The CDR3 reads CAREWGAGEAFF. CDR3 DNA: TGTGCCAGGGAATGGGGGGCGGGTGAAGCTTTCTTT.

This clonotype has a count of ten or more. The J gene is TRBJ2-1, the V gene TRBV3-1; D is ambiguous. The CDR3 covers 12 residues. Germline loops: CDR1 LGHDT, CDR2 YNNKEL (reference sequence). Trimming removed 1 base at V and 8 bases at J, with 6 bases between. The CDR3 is CASSQVGYEQFF. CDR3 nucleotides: TGTGCCAGCAGCCAAGTGGGGTATGAGCAGTTCTTC.

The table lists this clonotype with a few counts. This chain's CDR3 is CASSLLLTSGRASTGELFF. CDR3 DNA: TGTGCCAGCAGTCTATTATTAACTAGCGGGAGGGCCTCCACCGGGGAGCTGTTTTTT. The genes are TRBV12-3 or TRBV12-4 and TRBJ2-2, with 13 nucleotides matching TRBD2. V lost 5 bases to trimming and J lost 4 bases; unmatched junction nucleotides: 13. The CDR3 is 19 residues long.

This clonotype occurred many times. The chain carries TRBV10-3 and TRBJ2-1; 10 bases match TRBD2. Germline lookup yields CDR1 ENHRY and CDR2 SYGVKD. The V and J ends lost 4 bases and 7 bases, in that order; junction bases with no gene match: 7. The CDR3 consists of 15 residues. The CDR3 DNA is TGTGCCATCAGTGCAAGCGGGGGGGCCGCAAATGAGCAGTTCTTC. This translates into CAISASGGAANEQFF.

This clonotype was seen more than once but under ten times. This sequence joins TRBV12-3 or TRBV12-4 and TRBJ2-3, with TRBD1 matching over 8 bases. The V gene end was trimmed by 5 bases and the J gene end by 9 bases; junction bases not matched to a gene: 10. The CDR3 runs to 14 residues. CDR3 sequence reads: CASSVGTGFLTQYF. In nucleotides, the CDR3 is TGTGCCAGCAGTGTCGGGACAGGTTTTTTAACGCAGTATTTT.

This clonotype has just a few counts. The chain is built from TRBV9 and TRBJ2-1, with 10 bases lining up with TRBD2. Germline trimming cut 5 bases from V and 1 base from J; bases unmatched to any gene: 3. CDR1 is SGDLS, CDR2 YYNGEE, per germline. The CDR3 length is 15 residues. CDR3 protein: CASSASGGSYNEQFF. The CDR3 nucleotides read TGTGCCAGCAGTGCTAGCGGGGGTTCCTACAATGAGCAGTTCTTC.

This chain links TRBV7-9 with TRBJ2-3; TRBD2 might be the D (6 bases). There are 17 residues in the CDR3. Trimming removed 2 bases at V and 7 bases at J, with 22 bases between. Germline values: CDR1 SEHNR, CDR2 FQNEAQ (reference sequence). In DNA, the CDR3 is TGTGCCAGCAGCTTATCAGGACGGTTGGGAGGTGGGAATACGCAGTATTTT. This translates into CASSLSGRLGGGNTQYF.

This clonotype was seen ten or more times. CDR3 sequence reads: CSASEQGSLSGTEAFF. In nucleotides, the CDR3 is TGCAGCGCATCAGAACAGGGCTCCTTGAGCGGCACTGAAGCTTTCTTT. This chain joins TRBV29-1 and TRBJ1-1, with a possible D match to TRBD1 (6 bases). The germline CDR1 and CDR2 sequences are SQVTM and ANQGSEA. The CDR3 contains 16 residues. Trimming pared 7 bases from V and 4 bases from J, leaving 25 bases between. Variable domain in full (rest from reference TRBV29-1 and TRBJ1-1): SAVISQKPSRDICQRGTSLTIQCQVDSQVTMMFWYRQQPGQSLTLIATANQGSEATYESGFVIDKFPISRPNLTFSTLTVSNMSPEDSSIYLCSASEQGSLSGTEAFFGQGTRLTVV.

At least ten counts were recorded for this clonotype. DNA of the CDR3: TGTGCCAGCAGTTTCATGGCAGCGGGAGTAGGCAATGAGCAGTTCTTC. This gives the protein CASSFMAAGVGNEQFF. The rearrangement uses TRBV28 and TRBJ2-1; 8 bases agree with TRBD2. V was pared by 3 bases and J by 6 bases, with 10 bases of the junction left unmatched. The CDR3 contains 16 residues. In germline, CDR1 is MDHEN, CDR2 SYDVKM.

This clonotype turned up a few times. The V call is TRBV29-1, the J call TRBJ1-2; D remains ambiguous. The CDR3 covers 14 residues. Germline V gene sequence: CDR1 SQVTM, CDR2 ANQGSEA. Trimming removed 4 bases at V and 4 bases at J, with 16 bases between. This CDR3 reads CSVAPRLWTYGYTF. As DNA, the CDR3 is TGCAGCGTTGCCCCCCGCCTTTGGACCTATGGCTACACCTTC.

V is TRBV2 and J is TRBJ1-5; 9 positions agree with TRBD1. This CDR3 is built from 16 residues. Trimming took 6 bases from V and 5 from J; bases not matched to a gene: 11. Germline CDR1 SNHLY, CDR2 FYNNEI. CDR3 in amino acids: CASSQPATGGDQPQHF. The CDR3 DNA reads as TGTGCCAGCAGCCAACCGGCAACAGGGGGCGATCAGCCCCAGCATTTT.

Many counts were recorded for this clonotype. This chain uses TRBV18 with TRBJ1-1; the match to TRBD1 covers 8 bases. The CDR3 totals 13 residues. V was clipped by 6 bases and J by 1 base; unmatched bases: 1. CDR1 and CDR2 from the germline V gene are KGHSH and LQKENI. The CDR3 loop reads CASSQGANTEAFF. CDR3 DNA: TGTGCCAGCTCGCAGGGGGCGAACACTGAAGCTTTCTTT. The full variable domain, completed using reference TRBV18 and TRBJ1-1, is NAGVMQNPRHLVRRRGQEARLRCSPMKGHSHVYWYRQLPEEGLKFMVYLQKENIIDESGMPKERFSAEFPKEGPSILRIQQVVRGDSAAYFCASSQGANTEAFFGQGTRLTVV.

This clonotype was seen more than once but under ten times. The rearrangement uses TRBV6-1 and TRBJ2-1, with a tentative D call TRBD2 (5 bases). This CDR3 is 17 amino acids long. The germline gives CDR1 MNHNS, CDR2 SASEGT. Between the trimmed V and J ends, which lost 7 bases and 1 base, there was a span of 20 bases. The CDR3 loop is CASTHYLASESYNEQFF. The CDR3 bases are TGTGCCAGCACCCATTACTTAGCGTCTGAGTCCTACAATGAGCAGTTCTTC.

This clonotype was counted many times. The CDR3 sequence is CASSLGGGARKTQYF. CDR3 in DNA: TGTGCCAGCAGTTTAGGTGGGGGGGCGAGGAAGACCCAGTACTTC. V gene TRBV28 combines with J gene TRBJ2-5; perhaps TRBD2 as D (7 bases). In germline, CDR1 is MDHEN, CDR2 SYDVKM. Deletions cut 2 bases from V and 6 bases from J, with 16 bases between. CDR3 length equals 15 residues.

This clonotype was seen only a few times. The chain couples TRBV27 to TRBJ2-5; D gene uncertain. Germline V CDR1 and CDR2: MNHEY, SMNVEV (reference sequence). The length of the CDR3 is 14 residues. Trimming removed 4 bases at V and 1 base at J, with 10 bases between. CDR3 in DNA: TGTGCCAGCAGTTGGGGTGGCGGCCAAGAGACCCAGTACTTC. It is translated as CASSWGGGQETQYF.

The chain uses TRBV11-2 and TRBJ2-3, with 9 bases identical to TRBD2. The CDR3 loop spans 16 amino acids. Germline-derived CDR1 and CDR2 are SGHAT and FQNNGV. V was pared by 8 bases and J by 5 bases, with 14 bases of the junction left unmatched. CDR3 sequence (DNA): TGTGCCAGCTCACGATGGGGCGGGGGGGCCGAAGATACGCAGTATTTT. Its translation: CASSRWGGGAEDTQYF.

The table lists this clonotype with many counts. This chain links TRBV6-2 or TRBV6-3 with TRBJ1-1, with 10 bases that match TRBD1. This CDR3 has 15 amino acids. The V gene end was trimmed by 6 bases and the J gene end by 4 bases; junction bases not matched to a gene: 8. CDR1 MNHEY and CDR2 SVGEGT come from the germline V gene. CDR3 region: CASSPGTGETTEAFF. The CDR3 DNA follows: TGTGCCAGCAGCCCCGGGACAGGGGAGACCACTGAAGCTTTCTTT.

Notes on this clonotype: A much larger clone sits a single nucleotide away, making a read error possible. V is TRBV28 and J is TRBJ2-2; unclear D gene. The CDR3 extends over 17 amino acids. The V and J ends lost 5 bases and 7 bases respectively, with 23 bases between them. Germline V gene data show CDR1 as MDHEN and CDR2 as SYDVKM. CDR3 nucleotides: TGTGCCAGCAGTACCCACATCTTGAATGATCACATCGGGGAGCTGTTTTTT. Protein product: CASSTHILNDHIGELFF. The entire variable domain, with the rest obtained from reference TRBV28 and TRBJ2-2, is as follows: DVKVTQSSRYLVKRTGEKVFLECVQDMDHENMFWYRQDPGLGLRLIYFSYDVKMKEKGDIPEGYSVSREKKERFSLILESASTNQTSMYLCASSTHILNDHIGELFFGEGSRLTVL.

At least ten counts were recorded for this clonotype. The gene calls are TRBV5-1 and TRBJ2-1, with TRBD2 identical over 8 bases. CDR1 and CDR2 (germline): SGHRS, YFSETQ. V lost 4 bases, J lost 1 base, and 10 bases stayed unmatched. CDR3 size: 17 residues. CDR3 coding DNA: TGCGCCAGCAGCCCCCGTAGTAGCGGGATATCCTACAATGAGCAGTTCTTC. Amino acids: CASSPRSSGISYNEQFF.

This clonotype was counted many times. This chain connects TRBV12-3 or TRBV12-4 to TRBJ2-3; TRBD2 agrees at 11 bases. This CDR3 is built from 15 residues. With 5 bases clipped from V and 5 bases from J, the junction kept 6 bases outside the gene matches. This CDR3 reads CASSEGLAGGDTQYF. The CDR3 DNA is TGTGCCAGCAGTGAGGGGCTAGCGGGAGGAGATACGCAGTATTTT.

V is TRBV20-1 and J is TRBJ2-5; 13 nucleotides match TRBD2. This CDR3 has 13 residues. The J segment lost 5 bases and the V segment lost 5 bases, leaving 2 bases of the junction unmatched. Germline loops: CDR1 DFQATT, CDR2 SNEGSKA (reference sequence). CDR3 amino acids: CSARTSGGETQYF. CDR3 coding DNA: TGCAGTGCTCGGACTAGCGGGGGCGAGACCCAGTACTTC.

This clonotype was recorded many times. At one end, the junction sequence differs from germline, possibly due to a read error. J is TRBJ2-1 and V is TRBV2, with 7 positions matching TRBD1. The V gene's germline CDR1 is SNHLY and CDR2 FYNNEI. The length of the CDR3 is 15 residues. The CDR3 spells CASSRDSYQNNEQFF. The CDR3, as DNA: TGTGCCAGCAGCCGGGACAGCTACCAAAACAATGAACAGTTCTTC.

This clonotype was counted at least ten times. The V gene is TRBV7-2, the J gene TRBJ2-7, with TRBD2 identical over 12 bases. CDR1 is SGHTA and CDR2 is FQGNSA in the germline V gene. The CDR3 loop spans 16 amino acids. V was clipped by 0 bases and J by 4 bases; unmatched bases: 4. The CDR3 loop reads CASSLAASGGAYEQYV. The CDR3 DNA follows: TGTGCCAGCAGCTTAGCAGCTAGCGGGGGGGCTTACGAGCAGTACGTC.

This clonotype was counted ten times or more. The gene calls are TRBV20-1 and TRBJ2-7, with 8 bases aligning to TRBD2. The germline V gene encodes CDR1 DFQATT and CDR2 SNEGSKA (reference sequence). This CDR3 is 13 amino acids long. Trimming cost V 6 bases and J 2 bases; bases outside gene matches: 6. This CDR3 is CSARGTRAYEQYV. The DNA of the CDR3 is TGCAGTGCCCGGGGGACTAGAGCCTACGAGCAGTACGTC.